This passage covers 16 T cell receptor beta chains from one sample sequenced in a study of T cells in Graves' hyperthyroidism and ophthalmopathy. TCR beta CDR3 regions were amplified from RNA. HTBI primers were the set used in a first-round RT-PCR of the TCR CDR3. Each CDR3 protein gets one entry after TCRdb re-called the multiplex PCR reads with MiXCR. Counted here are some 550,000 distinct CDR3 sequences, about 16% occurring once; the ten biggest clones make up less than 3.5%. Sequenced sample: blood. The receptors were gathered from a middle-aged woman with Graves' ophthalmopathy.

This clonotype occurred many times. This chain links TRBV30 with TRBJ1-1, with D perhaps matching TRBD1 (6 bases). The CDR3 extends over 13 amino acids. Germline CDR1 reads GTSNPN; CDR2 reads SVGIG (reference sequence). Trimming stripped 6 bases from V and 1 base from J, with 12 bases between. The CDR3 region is CACSSGQNTEAFF. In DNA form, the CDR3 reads TGTGCCTGTTCTTCGGGACAGAACACTGAAGCTTTCTTT.

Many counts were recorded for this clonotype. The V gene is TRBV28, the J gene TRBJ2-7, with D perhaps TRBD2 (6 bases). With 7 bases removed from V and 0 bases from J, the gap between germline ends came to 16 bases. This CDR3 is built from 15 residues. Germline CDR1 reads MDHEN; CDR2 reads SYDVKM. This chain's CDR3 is CASIEEVGGSYEQYF. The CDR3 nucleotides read TGTGCCAGCATCGAAGAGGTGGGGGGCTCCTACGAGCAGTACTTC. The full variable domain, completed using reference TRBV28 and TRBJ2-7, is DVKVTQSSRYLVKRTGEKVFLECVQDMDHENMFWYRQDPGLGLRLIYFSYDVKMKEKGDIPEGYSVSREKKERFSLILESASTNQTSMYLCASIEEVGGSYEQYFGPGTRLTVT.

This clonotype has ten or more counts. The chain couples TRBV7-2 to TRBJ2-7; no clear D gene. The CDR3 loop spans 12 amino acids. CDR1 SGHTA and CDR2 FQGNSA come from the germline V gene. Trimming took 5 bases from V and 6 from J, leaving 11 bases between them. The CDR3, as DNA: TGTGCCAGCAGCCCCGGGTTCGCCGAGCAGTACTTC. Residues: CASSPGFAEQYF.

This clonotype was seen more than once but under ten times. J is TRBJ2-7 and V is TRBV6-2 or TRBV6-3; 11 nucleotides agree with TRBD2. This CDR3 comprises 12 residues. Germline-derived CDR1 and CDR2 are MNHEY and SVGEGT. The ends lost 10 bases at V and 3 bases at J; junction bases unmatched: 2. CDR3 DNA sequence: TGTGCCACCGGACTAGCGGGCTACGAGCAGTACTTC. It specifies CATGLAGYEQYF.

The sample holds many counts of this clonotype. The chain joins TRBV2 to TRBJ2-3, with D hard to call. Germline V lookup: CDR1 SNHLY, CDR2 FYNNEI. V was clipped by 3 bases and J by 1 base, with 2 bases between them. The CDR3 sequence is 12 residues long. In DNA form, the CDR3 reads TGTGCCAGCAGTGAGGGCACAGATACGCAGTATTTT. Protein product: CASSEGTDTQYF.

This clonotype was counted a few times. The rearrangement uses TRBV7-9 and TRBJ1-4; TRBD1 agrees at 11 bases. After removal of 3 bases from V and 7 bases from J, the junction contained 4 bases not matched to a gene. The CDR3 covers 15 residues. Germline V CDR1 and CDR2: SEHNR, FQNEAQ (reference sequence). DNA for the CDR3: TGTGCCAGCAGCTTTAGGACAGGGGGCGGTGAAAAACTGTTTTTT. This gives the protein CASSFRTGGGEKLFF. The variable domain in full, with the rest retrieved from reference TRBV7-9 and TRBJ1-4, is DTGVSQNPRHKITKRGQNVTFRCDPISEHNRLYWYRQTLGQGPEFLTYFQNEAQLEKSRLLSDRFSAERPKGSFSTLEIQRTEQGDSAMYLCASSFRTGGGEKLFFGSGTQLSVL.

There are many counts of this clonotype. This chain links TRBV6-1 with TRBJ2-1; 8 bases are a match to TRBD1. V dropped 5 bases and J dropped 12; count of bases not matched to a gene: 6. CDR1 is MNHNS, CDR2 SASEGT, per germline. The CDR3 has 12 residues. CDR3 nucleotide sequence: TGTGCCAGCAGTAACGACAGGGGCGGGCAGTTCTTC. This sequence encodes CASSNDRGGQFF.

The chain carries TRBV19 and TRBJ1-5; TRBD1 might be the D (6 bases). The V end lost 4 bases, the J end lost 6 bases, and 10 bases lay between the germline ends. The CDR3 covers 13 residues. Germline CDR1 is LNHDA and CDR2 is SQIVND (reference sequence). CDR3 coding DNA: TGTGCCAGTAGTAGTTCAGGGGTTCAGCCCCAGCATTTT. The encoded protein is CASSSSGVQPQHF.

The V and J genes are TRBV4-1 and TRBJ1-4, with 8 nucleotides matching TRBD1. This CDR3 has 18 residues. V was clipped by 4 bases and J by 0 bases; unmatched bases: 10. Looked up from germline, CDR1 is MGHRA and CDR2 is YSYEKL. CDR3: CASSRSTGVIATNEKLFF. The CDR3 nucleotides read TGCGCCAGCAGCCGTTCGACAGGGGTGATTGCAACTAATGAAAAACTGTTTTTT.

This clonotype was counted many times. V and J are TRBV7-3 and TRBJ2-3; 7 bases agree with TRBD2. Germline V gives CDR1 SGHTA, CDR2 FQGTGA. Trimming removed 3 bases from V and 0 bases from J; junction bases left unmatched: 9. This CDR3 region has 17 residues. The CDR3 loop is CASSLGGGDTSTDTQYF. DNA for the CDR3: TGTGCCAGCAGCTTGGGCGGGGGTGATACAAGCACAGATACGCAGTATTTT.

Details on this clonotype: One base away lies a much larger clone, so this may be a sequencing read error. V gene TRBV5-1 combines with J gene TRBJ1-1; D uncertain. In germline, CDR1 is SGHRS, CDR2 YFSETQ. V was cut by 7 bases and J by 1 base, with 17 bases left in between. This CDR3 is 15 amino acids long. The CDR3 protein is CASGTAADWNTEAFF. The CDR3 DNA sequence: TGCGCCAGCGGCACCGCCGCGGATTGGAACACTGAAGCTTTCTTT.

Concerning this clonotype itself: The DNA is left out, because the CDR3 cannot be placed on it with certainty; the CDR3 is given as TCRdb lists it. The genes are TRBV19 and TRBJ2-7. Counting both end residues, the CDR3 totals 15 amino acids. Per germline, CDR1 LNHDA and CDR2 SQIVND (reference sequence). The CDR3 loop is CASSTSVGSSYEQYF.

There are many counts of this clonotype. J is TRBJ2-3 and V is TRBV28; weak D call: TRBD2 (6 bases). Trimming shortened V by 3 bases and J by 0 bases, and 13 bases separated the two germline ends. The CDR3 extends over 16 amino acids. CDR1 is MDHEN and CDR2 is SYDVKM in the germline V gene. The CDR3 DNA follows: TGTGCCAGCAGTTTCTGGGGGGACCAAAGCACAGATACGCAGTATTTT. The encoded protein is CASSFWGDQSTDTQYF.

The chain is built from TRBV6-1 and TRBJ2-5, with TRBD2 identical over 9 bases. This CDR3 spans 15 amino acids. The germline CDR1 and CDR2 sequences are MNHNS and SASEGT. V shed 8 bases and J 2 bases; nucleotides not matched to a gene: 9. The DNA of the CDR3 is TGTGCCAGCGGAGGTGCGGGAGGGCCTCAAGAGACCCAGTACTTC. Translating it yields CASGGAGGPQETQYF.

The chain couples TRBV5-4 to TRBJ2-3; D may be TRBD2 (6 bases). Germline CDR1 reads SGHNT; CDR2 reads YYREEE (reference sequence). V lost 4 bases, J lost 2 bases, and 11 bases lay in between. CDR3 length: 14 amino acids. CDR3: CASSRTTHTDTQYF. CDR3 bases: TGTGCCAGCAGCAGGACTACCCACACAGATACGCAGTATTTT.

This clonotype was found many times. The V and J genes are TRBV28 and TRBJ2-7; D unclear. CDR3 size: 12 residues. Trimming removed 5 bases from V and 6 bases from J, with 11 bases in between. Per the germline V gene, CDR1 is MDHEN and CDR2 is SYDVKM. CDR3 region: CASSTLPVEQYF. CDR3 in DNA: TGTGCCAGCAGTACGTTGCCGGTCGAGCAGTACTTC.